The sample holds many counts of the clone carrying this T cell receptor beta chain. Antigen: not known. This sample was taken from a study of response to subunit inactivated influenza vaccine. General observations from the study: The study's authors posited that every seasonal influenza vaccination enlists few new T cells.

A single record per CDR3 protein comes from TCRdb applying MiXCR to the RT-PCR reads. The sample contains around 540,000 distinct CDR3 sequences, 12% of which appear only once. Per the germline V gene, CDR1 is MDHEN and CDR2 is SYDVKM. The CDR3 runs 14 residues. Trimming removed 4 bases from V and 4 bases from J, with 14 bases in between. This TCR came from a man aged 45-65 years who received an inactivated influenza vaccine. The chain uses TRBV28 and TRBJ2-7; D is possibly TRBD2 (6 bases). This material consisted of PBMCs from blood, taken on the day of vaccination. CDR3 protein: CASSSPSGVYEQYF. DNA for the CDR3: TGTGCCAGCAGTTCCCCGTCGGGGGTATACGAGCAGTACTTC.